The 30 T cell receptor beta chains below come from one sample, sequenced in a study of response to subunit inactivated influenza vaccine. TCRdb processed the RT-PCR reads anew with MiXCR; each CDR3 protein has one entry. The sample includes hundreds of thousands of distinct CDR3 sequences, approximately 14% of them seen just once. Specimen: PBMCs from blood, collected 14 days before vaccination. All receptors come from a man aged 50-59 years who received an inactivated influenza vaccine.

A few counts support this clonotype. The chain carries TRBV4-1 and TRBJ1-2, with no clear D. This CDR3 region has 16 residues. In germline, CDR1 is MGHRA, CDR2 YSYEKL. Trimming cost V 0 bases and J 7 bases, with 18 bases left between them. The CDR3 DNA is TGCGCCAGCAGCCAAGATCGGGCGCTTTCGATGGCTGGCTACACCTTC. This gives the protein CASSQDRALSMAGYTF.

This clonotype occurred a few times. In DNA, the CDR3 is TGCAGTGCCTATTCGGTAGGGACTAGCGGGTACACAGATACGCAGTATTTT. Its protein product is CSAYSVGTSGYTDTQYF. The V gene is TRBV20-1, the J gene TRBJ2-3; the match to TRBD2 covers 12 bases. V gave up 6 bases and J gave up 2 bases; unmatched junction bases: 12. CDR3 length: 17 residues. CDR1 and CDR2 (germline): DFQATT, SNEGSKA (reference sequence).

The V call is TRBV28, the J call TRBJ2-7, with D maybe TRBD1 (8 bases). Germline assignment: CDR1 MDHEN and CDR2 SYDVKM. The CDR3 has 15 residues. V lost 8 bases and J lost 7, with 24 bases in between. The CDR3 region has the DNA TGTGCCAGCGGATACCGCAAACAGGGGGGGAGGGAGCAGTACTTC. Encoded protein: CASGYRKQGGREQYF.

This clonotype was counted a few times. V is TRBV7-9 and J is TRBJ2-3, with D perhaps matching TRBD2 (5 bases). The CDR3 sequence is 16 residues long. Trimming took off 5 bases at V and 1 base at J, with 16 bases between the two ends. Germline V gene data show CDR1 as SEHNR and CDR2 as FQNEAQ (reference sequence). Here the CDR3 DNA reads TGTGCCAGCAGCCCCGGGAAAAGTCTAGGCACAGATACGCAGTATTTT. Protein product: CASSPGKSLGTDTQYF.

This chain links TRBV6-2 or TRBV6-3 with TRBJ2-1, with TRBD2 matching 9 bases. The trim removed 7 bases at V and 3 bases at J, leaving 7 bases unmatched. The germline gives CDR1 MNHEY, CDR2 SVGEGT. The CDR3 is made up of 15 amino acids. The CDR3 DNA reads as TGTGCCAGCACCGGGACTAGCCGAGGCTACAATGAGCAGTTCTTC. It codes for CASTGTSRGYNEQFF.

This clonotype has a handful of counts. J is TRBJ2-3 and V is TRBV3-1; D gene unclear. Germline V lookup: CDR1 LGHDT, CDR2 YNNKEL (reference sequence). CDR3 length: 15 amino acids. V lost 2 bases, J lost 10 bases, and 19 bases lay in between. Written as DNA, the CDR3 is TGTGCCAGCAGCCAATTCTCCGGAACCTCGAGTGCGCAGTATTTT. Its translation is CASSQFSGTSSAQYF.

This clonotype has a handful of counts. For the CDR3, the DNA is TGCGCCAGCAGCTTGGCCGCAGGGGATGAGCAGTTCTTC. As protein: CASSLAAGDEQFF. The chain couples TRBV5-1 to TRBJ2-1; perhaps TRBD1 as D (6 bases). V gave up 0 bases and J gave up 8 bases, with 9 bases separating them. CDR1 is SGHRS, CDR2 YFSETQ, per germline. The CDR3 spans 13 residues.

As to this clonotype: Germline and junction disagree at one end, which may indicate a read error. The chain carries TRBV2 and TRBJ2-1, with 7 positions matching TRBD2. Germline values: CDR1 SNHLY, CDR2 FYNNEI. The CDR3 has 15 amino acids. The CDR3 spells CAISYTASGYNEQFF. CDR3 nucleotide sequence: TGTGCCATCAGTTATACGGCTAGCGGATACAATGAGCAGTTCTTC.

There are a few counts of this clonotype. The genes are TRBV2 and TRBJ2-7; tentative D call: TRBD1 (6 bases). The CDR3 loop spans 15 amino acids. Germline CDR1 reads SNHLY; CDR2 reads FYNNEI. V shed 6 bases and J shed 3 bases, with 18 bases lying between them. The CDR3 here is CASSTGGQNFYEQYF. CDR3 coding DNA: TGTGCCAGCAGCACTGGAGGACAGAATTTCTACGAGCAGTACTTC.

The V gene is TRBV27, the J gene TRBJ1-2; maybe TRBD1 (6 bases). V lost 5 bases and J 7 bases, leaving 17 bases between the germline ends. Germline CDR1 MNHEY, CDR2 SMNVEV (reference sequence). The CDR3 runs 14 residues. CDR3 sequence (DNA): TGTGCCAGCAGTCCTACCGGACAGTCCTTTGGCTACACCTTC. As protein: CASSPTGQSFGYTF.

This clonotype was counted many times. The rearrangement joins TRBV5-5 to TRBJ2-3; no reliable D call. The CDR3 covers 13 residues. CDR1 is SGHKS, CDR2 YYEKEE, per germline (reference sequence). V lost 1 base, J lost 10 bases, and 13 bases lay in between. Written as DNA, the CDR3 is TGTGCCAGCAGCTTGCGTTTTGTAGAATCGCAGTATTTT. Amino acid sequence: CASSLRFVESQYF.

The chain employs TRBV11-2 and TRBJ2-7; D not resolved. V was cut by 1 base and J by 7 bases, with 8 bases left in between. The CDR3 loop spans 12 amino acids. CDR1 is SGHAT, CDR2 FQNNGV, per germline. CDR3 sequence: CASSLGNGEQYF. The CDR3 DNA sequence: TGTGCCAGCAGCTTAGGCAATGGGGAGCAGTACTTC.

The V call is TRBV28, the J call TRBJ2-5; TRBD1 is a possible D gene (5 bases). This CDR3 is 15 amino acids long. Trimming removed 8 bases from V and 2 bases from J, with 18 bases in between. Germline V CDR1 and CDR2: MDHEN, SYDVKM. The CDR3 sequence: CASWPVRAYQETQYF. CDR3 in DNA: TGTGCCAGCTGGCCGGTCAGGGCTTATCAAGAGACCCAGTACTTC. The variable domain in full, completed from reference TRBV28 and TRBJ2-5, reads DVKVTQSSRYLVKRTGEKVFLECVQDMDHENMFWYRQDPGLGLRLIYFSYDVKMKEKGDIPEGYSVSREKKERFSLILESASTNQTSMYLCASWPVRAYQETQYFGPGTRLLVL.

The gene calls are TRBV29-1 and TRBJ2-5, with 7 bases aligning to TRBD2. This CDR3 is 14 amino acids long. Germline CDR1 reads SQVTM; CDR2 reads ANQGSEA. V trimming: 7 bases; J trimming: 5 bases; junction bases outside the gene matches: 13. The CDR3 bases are TGCAGCGGGGAGCCTAGCGGCAAAGGGGAGACCCAGTACTTC. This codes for CSGEPSGKGETQYF.

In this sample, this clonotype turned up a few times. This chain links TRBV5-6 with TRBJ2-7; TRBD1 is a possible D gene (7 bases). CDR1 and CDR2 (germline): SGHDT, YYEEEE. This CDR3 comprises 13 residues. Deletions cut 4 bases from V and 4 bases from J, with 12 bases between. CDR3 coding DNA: TGTGCCAGCAGCGGGGGGACAGAATACGAGCAGTACTTC. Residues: CASSGGTEYEQYF.

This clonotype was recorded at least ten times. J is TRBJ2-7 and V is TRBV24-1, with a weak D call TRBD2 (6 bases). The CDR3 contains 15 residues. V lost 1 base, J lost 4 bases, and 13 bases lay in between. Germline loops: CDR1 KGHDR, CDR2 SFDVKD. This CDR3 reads CATSDLGGGEYEQYF. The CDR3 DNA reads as TGTGCCACCAGTGATTTAGGAGGAGGGGAATACGAGCAGTACTTC.

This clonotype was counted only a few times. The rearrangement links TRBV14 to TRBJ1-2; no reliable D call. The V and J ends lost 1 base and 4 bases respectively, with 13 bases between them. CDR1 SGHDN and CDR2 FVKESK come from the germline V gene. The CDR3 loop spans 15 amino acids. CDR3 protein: CASSQARSTSYGYTF. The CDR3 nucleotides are TGTGCCAGCAGCCAAGCCCGTTCTACCTCCTATGGCTACACCTTC.

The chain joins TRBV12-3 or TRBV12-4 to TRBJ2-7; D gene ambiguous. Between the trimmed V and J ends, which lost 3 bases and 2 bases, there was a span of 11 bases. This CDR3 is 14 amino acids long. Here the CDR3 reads CASSFQPTTYEQYF. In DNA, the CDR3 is TGTGCCAGCAGTTTTCAACCCACTACCTACGAGCAGTACTTC.

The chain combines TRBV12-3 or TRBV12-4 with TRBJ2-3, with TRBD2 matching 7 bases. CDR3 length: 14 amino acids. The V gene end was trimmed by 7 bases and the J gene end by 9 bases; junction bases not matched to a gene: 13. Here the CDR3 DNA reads TGTGCCAGCACCCCGATGGGGAGGGTCGGCACGCAGTATTTT. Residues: CASTPMGRVGTQYF.

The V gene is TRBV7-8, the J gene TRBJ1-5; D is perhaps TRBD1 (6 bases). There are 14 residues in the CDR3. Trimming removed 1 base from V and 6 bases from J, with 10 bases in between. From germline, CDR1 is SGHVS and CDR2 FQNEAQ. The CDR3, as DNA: TGTGCCAGCAGCTTAGGGGGGCTCGTTCAGCCCCAGCATTTT. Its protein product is CASSLGGLVQPQHF.

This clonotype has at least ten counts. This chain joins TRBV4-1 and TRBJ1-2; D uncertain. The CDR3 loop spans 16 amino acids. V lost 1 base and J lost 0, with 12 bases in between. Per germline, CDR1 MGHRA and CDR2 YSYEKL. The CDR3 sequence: CASSQAYGLANYGYTF. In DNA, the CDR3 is TGCGCCAGCAGCCAAGCATACGGACTAGCTAACTATGGCTACACCTTC.

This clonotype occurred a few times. The CDR3 DNA sequence: TGTGCCAGCAGTTTAAGCCCCGGGACAGGACGCACAGATACGCAGTATTTT. Amino acids: CASSLSPGTGRTDTQYF. The V call is TRBV12-3 or TRBV12-4, the J call TRBJ2-3; 8 bases fit TRBD1. The CDR3 is 17 residues long. Trimming removed 2 bases from V and 1 base from J; junction bases left unmatched: 8.

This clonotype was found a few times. CDR3 in DNA: TGCAGTGCTAGAGTTAGATATCAGCCCCAGCATTTT. This sequence encodes CSARVRYQPQHF. The chain uses TRBV20-1 and TRBJ1-5, with D unclear. The CDR3 has 12 amino acids. Trimming removed 1 base from V and 5 bases from J, with 6 bases in between. Germline V lookup: CDR1 DFQATT, CDR2 SNEGSKA (reference sequence).

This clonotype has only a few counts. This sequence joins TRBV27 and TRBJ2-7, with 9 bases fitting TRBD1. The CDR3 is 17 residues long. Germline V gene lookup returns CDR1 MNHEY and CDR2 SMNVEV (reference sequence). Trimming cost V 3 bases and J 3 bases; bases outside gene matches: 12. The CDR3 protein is CASSFNFGQGFYYEQYF. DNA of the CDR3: TGTGCCAGCAGTTTTAATTTCGGACAGGGGTTTTACTACGAGCAGTACTTC.

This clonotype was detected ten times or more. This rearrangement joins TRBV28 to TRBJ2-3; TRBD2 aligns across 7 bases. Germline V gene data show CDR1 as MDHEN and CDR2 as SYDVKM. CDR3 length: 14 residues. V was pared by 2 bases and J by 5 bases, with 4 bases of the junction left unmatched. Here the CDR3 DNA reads TGTGCCAGCAGTTTAGCGGGAGCAGGAGATACGCAGTATTTT. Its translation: CASSLAGAGDTQYF.

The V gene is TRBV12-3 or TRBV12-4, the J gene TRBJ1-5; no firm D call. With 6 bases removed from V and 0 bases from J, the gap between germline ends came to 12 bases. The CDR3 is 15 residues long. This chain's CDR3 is CASRLGVGSNQPQHF. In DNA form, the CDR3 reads TGTGCCAGCAGGCTCGGTGTAGGTAGCAATCAGCCCCAGCATTTT.

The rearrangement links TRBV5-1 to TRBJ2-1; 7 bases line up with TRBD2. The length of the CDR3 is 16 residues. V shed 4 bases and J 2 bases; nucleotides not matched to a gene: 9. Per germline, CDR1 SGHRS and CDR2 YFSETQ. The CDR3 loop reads CASSPIVGGTYNEQFF. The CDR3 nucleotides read TGCGCCAGCAGCCCGATCGTGGGGGGGACCTACAATGAGCAGTTCTTC. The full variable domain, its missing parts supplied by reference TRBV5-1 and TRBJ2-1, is KAGVTQTPRYLIKTRGQQVTLSCSPISGHRSVSWYQQTPGQGLQFLFEYFSETQRNKGNFPGRFSGRQFSNSRSEMNVSTLELGDSALYLCASSPIVGGTYNEQFFGPGTRLTVL.

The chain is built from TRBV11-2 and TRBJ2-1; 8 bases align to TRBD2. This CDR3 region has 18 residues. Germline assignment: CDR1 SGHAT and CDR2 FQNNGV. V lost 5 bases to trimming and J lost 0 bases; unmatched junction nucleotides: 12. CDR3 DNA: TGTGCCAGCAGCCCCCTGGTAGGGGCGGGAGGCTCCTACAATGAGCAGTTCTTC. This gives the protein CASSPLVGAGGSYNEQFF.

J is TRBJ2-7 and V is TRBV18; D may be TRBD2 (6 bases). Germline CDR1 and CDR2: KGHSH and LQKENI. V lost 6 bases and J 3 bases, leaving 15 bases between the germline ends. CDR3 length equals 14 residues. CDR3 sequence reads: CASSGTLGIYEQYF. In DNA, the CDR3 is TGTGCCAGCTCGGGGACTCTCGGAATCTACGAGCAGTACTTC.

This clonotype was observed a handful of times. The CDR3 reads CASSFLGVTSTDTQYF. The CDR3, as DNA: TGTGCCAGCAGCTTTTTGGGGGTTACTAGCACAGATACGCAGTATTTT. The J gene is TRBJ2-3, the V gene TRBV7-9; D is possibly TRBD1 or TRBD2 (5 bases each). Trimming took off 3 bases at V and 0 bases at J, with 13 bases between the two ends. Germline CDR1 is SEHNR and CDR2 is FQNEAQ (reference sequence). The CDR3 totals 16 residues.